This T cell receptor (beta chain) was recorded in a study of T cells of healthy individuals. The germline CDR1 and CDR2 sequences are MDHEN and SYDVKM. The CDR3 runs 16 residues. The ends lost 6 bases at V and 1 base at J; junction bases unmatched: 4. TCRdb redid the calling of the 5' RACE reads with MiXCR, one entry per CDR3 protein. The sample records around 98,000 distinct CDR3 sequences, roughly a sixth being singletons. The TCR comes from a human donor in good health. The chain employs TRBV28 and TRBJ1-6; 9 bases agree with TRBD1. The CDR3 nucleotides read TGTGCCAGCAGCTCGGGACAGGGTTCCTATAATTCACCCCTCCACTTT. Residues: CASSSGQGSYNSPLHF. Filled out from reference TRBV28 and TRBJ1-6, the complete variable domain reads DVKVTQSSRYLVKRTGEKVFLECVQDMDHENMFWYRQDPGLGLRLIYFSYDVKMKEKGDIPEGYSVSREKKERFSLILESASTNQTSMYLCASSSGQGSYNSPLHFGNGTRLTVT.